Presented here are 18 T cell receptor beta chains from one specimen sequenced in a study of blood T cell repertoires in COVID-19. Produced via immunoSEQ multiplex PCR; TCRdb's table is partial and in-frame only. Of 120,000 or so clones listed, around three quarters were seen once; the top ten hold under 20%. Sequencing input: peripheral blood. These receptors all stem from a man in his sixties with active or convalescent COVID-19.

As to this clone: A junction end diverges from the germline sequence, so it may reflect a read error. The chain has TRBV20-1 and TRBJ2-7; a possible D gene is TRBD2 (6 bases). This CDR3 has 11 residues. Germline V lookup: CDR1 DFQATT, CDR2 SNEGSKA (reference sequence). Written as DNA, the CDR3 is TGCAGTGCTAGAGATCCGGGGACTGCAGCCTTC. It specifies CSARDPGTAAF.

The V and J genes are TRBV7-8 and TRBJ1-2, with D uncertain. Germline assignment: CDR1 SGHVS and CDR2 FQNEAQ. CDR3 length: 14 residues. Trimming took off 4 bases at V and 2 bases at J, with 11 bases between the two ends. CDR3 loop: CASSYGRENYGYTF. DNA for the CDR3: TGTGCCAGCAGCTACGGACGGGAGAACTATGGCTACACCTTC.

The chain uses TRBV4-2 and TRBJ2-7, with 8 bases lining up with TRBD1. With V trimmed by 2 bases and J by 4 bases, 7 bases remained unmatched. The germline CDR1 and CDR2 sequences are LGHNA and YNFKEQ. The CDR3 totals 15 residues. As DNA, the CDR3 is TGTGCCAGCAGCCAACCGGACAGGGTGTTATACGAGCAGTACTTC. Translated: CASSQPDRVLYEQYF.

In this sample, this clone turned up once. The chain carries TRBV23-1 and TRBJ1-2; no firm D call. TRBV23-1 is recorded as an ORF, its role being uncertain. The CDR3 is made up of 12 amino acids. V gave up 4 bases and J gave up 6 bases, with 9 bases separating them. The CDR3 loop reads CASSRGSHGYTF. Written as DNA, the CDR3 is TGCGCCAGCAGTCGCGGTTCACATGGCTACACCTTC.

This clone was detected once. This rearrangement joins TRBV2 to TRBJ1-2; 7 bases are shared with TRBD1. From germline, CDR1 is SNHLY and CDR2 FYNNEI. CDR3 length equals 14 residues. J was trimmed by 5 bases and V by 3 bases; bases with no gene match: 6. The CDR3 protein is CASSDTGVGYGYTF. The CDR3 DNA sequence: TGTGCCAGCAGTGATACAGGGGTTGGTTATGGCTACACCTTC.

The chain employs TRBV2 and TRBJ2-7, with D maybe TRBD2 (5 bases). CDR1 is SNHLY, CDR2 FYNNEI, per germline. CDR3 length equals 15 residues. Trimming shortened V by 2 bases and J by 2 bases, and 13 bases separated the two germline ends. In DNA form, the CDR3 reads TGTGCCAGCAGTGAATCCGGACTTTTACCCTACGAGCAGTACTTC. The encoded protein is CASSESGLLPYEQYF.

CDR3 in amino acids: CASSSSAGGLSEQYF. The CDR3 DNA reads TGTGCCAGCAGCTCGTCTGCGGGAGGGCTCAGCGAGCAGTACTTC. The chain carries TRBV11-2 and TRBJ2-7, with 9 nucleotides matching TRBD2. The ends lost 4 bases at V and 6 bases at J; junction bases unmatched: 10. Germline loops: CDR1 SGHAT, CDR2 FQNNGV. The CDR3 sequence is 15 residues long.

The genes are TRBV7-2 and TRBJ1-1, with 7 bases matching TRBD1. Germline CDR1 is SGHTA and CDR2 is FQGNSA. This CDR3 is built from 13 residues. V trimming: 5 bases; J trimming: 10 bases; junction bases outside the gene matches: 10. The CDR3: CASSATGDWVAFF. As DNA, the CDR3 is TGTGCCAGCAGCGCAACAGGGGATTGGGTAGCTTTCTTT.

This clone was detected only a few times. The chain has TRBV28 and TRBJ1-1, with 8 bases matching TRBD1. The V gene end was trimmed by 4 bases and the J gene end by 4 bases; junction bases not matched to a gene: 8. CDR1 and CDR2 (germline): MDHEN, SYDVKM. This CDR3 spans 15 amino acids. The CDR3 nucleotides read TGTGCCAGCAGTTCTCAGACAGGGACAGGCACTGAAGCTTTCTTT. Protein sequence: CASSSQTGTGTEAFF.

This sequence joins TRBV18 and TRBJ2-1; a possible D gene is TRBD1 (6 bases). CDR1 is KGHSH and CDR2 is LQKENI in the germline V gene. This CDR3 contains 12 residues. Between the trimmed V and J ends, which lost 4 bases and 10 bases, there was a span of 11 bases. This CDR3 is CASSRGQGEQFF. The CDR3 nucleotides read TGTGCCAGCTCACGGGGACAAGGCGAGCAGTTCTTC.

This clone appeared a single time. The chain links TRBV28 to TRBJ2-5, with D unclear. Looked up from germline, CDR1 is MDHEN and CDR2 is SYDVKM. CDR3 length: 13 amino acids. V gave up 5 bases and J gave up 1 base, with 8 bases separating them. The CDR3 nucleotides read TGTGCCAGCAGTCTTCCTAGCCAAGAGACCCAGTACTTC. It specifies CASSLPSQETQYF.

The DNA of the CDR3 is TGTGCCAGTACCGCGATTGGGACAACGATACCCACTGAAGCTTTCTTT. This encodes CASTAIGTTIPTEAFF. The chain has TRBV19 and TRBJ1-1; maybe TRBD1 (6 bases). The V gene lost 7 bases and the J gene lost 4 bases, with 22 bases spanning the gap. The CDR3 length is 16 residues. The germline V gene encodes CDR1 LNHDA and CDR2 SQIVND (reference sequence).

This clone was detected only once. The chain uses TRBV19 and TRBJ2-1; D perhaps matches TRBD2 (5 bases). This CDR3 has 14 amino acids. Looked up from germline, CDR1 is LNHDA and CDR2 is SQIVND (reference sequence). The V end lost 6 bases, the J end lost 3 bases, and 12 bases lay between the germline ends. The CDR3 here is CASSRDYLYNEQFF. CDR3 sequence (DNA): TGTGCCAGTAGCCGCGACTACCTCTACAATGAGCAGTTCTTC.

The chain recombines TRBV6-5 with TRBJ1-2; tentative D call: TRBD1 (5 bases). The CDR3 has 13 amino acids. Trimming removed 8 bases from V and 2 bases from J, with 12 bases in between. Germline V CDR1 and CDR2: MNHEY, SVGAGI. In DNA, the CDR3 is TGTGCCAGCCTGGGGGAGGGAAACTATGGCTACACCTTC. Its protein product is CASLGEGNYGYTF.

This clone showed up just once. V gene TRBV11-2 combines with J gene TRBJ2-7; 8 nucleotides align to TRBD2. Germline lookup yields CDR1 SGHAT and CDR2 FQNNGV. Unmatched junction bases numbered 3, after V lost 3 bases and J lost 2 bases. The CDR3 contains 14 residues. CDR3: CASSFPGLAYEQYF. The DNA of the CDR3 is TGTGCCAGCAGCTTTCCGGGACTAGCCTACGAGCAGTACTTC.

In its sample, this clone was seen a few times. The chain uses TRBV30 and TRBJ2-5; 8 nucleotides agree with TRBD1. CDR3 length: 15 amino acids. Germline V gives CDR1 GTSNPN, CDR2 SVGIG (reference sequence). V was clipped by 2 bases and J by 2 bases; unmatched bases: 7. CDR3 sequence (DNA): TGTGCCTGGAGTCCTAACAGGGGGACACAAGAGACCCAGTACTTC. The encoded protein is CAWSPNRGTQETQYF.

The rearrangement joins TRBV9 to TRBJ2-5, with 8 bases fitting TRBD2. Germline values: CDR1 SGDLS, CDR2 YYNGEE. V shed 0 bases and J 4 bases; nucleotides not matched to a gene: 2. The CDR3 is 14 residues long. CDR3 DNA: TGTGCCAGCAGCGTAGGGCTAGCGGGAGAGACCCAGTACTTC. Its protein product is CASSVGLAGETQYF.

The V and J genes are TRBV24-1 and TRBJ2-1, with 10 bases aligning to TRBD2. CDR3 length equals 17 residues. The V and J ends lost 0 bases and 7 bases, in that order; junction bases with no gene match: 8. Looked up from germline, CDR1 is KGHDR and CDR2 is SFDVKD. The CDR3 DNA reads as TGTGCCACCAGTGATTTGAGTGTAGCGGGAGGTATAAATGAGCAGTTCTTC. Its translation is CATSDLSVAGGINEQFF.